This paragraph covers one T cell receptor (beta chain) sequence. What it binds is not known. Libraries were prepared by immunoSEQ multiplex PCR; TCRdb keeps only in-frame clonotypes and omits some of them. In the table there are 350,000 to 450,000 clones, around four fifths of which are singletons. V dropped 5 bases and J dropped 2 bases, with 17 bases sitting between them. This CDR3 spans 15 amino acids. Germline V gives CDR1 SGHRS, CDR2 YFSETQ. This sample stems from a study of Ad26.COV2.S vaccination and SARS-CoV-2 variants. At the level of the study: The donor was enrolled in the Ad26.COV2.S arm of the COV1001 trial. Participants got Ad26.COV2.S intramuscularly, once or twice 56 days apart. Study results and caveats: Spike-specific TCR breadth was greater after Ad26.COV2.S than placebo.

Treatment noted: roughly 18 received Ad26.COV2.S at low or high dose, single or two shots; roughly 5 received placebo; per-sample allocation not given. The samples were gathered on day 63 after the first injection of vaccine or placebo. A Boston donor was an adult aged 18-55 years. The V call is TRBV5-1, the J call TRBJ2-7; D is perhaps TRBD1 (7 bases). The clonotype was recovered from a person between 18 and 65 years old who received the Ad26.COV2.S COVID-19 vaccine or a placebo. The input for sequencing was peripheral blood, taken in a trial of Ad26.COV2.S vaccine versus placebo. This CDR3 reads CASRDPQGGAYEQYF. The CDR3 DNA reads TGCGCCAGCAGGGACCCGCAGGGGGGCGCCTACGAGCAGTACTTC.